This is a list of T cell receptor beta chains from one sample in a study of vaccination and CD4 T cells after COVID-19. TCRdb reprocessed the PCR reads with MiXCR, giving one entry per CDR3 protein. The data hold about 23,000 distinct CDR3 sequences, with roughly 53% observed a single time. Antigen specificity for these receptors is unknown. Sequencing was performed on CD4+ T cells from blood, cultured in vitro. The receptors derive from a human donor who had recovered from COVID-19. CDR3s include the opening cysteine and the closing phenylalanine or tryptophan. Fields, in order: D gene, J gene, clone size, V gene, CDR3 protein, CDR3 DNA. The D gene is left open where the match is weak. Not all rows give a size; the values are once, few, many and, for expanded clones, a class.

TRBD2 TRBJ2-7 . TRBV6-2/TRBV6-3 CASTIRTSGRLEQYF TGTGCCAGCACCATACGGACTAGCGGGAGGCTCGAGCAGTACTTC
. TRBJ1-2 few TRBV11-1 CASSFEGNYGYTF TGTGCCAGCAGCTTTGAGGGAAACTATGGCTACACCTTC
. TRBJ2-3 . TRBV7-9 CASSPPGPGAGTDTQYF TGTGCCAGCAGCCCCCCCGGGCCGGGAGCGGGCACAGATACGCAGTATTTT
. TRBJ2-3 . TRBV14 CASSHYTGDTQYF TGTGCCAGCAGCCATTATACAGGAGATACGCAGTATTTT
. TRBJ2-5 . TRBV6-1 CASRIGLQETQYF TGTGCCAGCAGAATCGGCCTCCAAGAGACCCAGTACTTC
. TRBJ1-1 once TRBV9 CASSVGWQTNTEAFF TGTGCCAGCAGCGTAGGATGGCAGACGAACACTGAAGCTTTCTTT
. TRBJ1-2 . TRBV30 CAWSVFRGVINYGYTF TGTGCCTGGAGTGTCTTCAGGGGAGTTATCAACTATGGCTACACCTTC
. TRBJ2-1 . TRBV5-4 CASSFQGTYNEQFF TGTGCCAGCAGCTTCCAGGGTACCTACAATGAGCAGTTCTTC
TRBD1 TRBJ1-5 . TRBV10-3 CATRPGQINQPQHF TGTGCCACCAGACCGGGACAGATCAATCAGCCCCAGCATTTT
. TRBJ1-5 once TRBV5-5 CASSLFWQGQSQHF TGTGCCAGCAGCTTGTTCTGGCAGGGGCAGTCCCAGCATTTT
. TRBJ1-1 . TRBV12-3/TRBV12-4 CASSFQLPGAATEAFF TGTGCCAGCAGTTTTCAGTTGCCCGGGGCAGCCACTGAAGCTTTCTTT
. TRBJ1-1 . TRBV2 CASSGSGVAEAFF TGTGCCAGCAGTGGATCAGGGGTGGCTGAAGCTTTCTTT
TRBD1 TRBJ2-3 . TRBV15 CATSRGRGQGARDTQYF TGTGCCACCAGCAGAGGTCGGGGACAGGGGGCGCGAGATACGCAGTATTTT
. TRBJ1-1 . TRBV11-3 CASSIGQSQAFF TGTGCCAGCAGCATAGGACAGAGTCAGGCTTTCTTT
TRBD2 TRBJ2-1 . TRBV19 CASSLAGARNEQFF TGTGCCAGTAGTCTAGCGGGGGCAAGGAATGAGCAGTTCTTC
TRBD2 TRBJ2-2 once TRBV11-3 CASSQLSGVGELFF TGTGCCAGCAGCCAGTTGAGCGGGGTGGGGGAGCTGTTTTTT
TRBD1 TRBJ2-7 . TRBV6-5 CASSYPGQSSYEQYF TGTGCCAGCAGTTACCCGGGACAGTCCTCCTACGAGCAGTACTTC
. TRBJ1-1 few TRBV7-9 CASRREGNTEAFF TGTGCCAGCCGAAGAGAGGGGAACACTGAAGCTTTCTTT
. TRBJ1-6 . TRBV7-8 CASSSVGGISPLHF TGTGCCAGCAGCTCCGTGGGAGGAATTTCACCCCTCCACTTT
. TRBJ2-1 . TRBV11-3 CASSTGLEKGDEQFF TGTGCCAGCAGCACGGGACTTGAAAAGGGCGATGAGCAGTTCTTC
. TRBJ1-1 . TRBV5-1 CASSFSEGVTEAFF TGCGCCAGCAGCTTCTCTGAGGGGGTCACTGAAGCTTTCTTT
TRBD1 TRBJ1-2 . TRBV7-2 CASSLVQGANYGYTF TGTGCCAGCAGCTTAGTCCAGGGGGCGAACTATGGCTACACCTTC
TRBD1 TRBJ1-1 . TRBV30 CAWSVRAGGTEAFF TGTGCCTGGAGTGTACGAGCAGGGGGGACTGAAGCTTTCTTT
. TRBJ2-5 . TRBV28 CASSLQAGLETQYF TGTGCCAGCAGTTTACAAGCAGGGTTAGAGACCCAGTACTTC
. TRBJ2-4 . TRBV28 CASSLLKGVQYF TGTGCCAGCAGTCTACTTAAGGGGGTTCAGTACTTC
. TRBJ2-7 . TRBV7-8 CASSLRDLSYEQYF TGTGCCAGCAGCTTACGGGACCTTTCCTACGAGCAGTACTTC
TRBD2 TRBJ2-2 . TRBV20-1 CSAMGGASGRARAAGELFF TGCAGTGCTATGGGGGGGGCTAGCGGGAGGGCCAGAGCTGCCGGGGAGCTGTTTTTT
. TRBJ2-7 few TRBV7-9 CASSTGALSYEQYF TGTGCCAGCAGCACCGGGGCACTCTCCTACGAGCAGTACTTC
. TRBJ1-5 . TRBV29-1 CSVGAAGPQHF TGCAGCGTTGGAGCCGCGGGGCCCCAGCATTTT
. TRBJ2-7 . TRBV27 CASSSLRQAGPAEQYF TGTGCCAGCAGTTCCCTACGACAGGCTGGGCCGGCCGAGCAGTACTTC
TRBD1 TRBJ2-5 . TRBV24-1 CTTSNGTVYQETQYF TGTACCACCAGCAACGGGACAGTCTATCAAGAGACCCAGTACTTC
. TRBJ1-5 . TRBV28 CASSLGGRGSNQPQHF TGTGCCAGCAGTTTGGGAGGGAGGGGGAGCAATCAGCCCCAGCATTTT
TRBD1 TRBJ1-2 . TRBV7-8 CASSLGVTGVGGYTF TGTGCCAGCAGCTTAGGAGTGACAGGGGTCGGAGGCTACACCTTC
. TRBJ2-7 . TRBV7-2 CASSLGQGNYEQYF TGTGCCAGCAGCTTAGGCCAGGGGAACTACGAGCAGTACTTC
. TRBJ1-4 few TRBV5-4 CAIREGVDEKLFF TGTGCCATCCGAGAGGGGGTGGATGAAAAACTGTTTTTT
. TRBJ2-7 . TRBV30 CAWSRPPNHEQYF TGTGCCTGGAGCCGTCCTCCGAACCACGAGCAGTACTTC
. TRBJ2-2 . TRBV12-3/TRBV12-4 CASSQARLNTGELFF TGTGCCAGCAGTCAGGCTCGGTTGAACACCGGGGAGCTGTTTTTT
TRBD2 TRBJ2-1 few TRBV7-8 CASRLTIAGGLGEQFF TGTGCCAGCAGGCTGACTATAGCGGGGGGATTAGGTGAGCAGTTCTTC
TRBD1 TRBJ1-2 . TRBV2 CASRGDRVYGYTF TGTGCCAGCAGGGGGGACAGGGTGTATGGCTACACCTTC
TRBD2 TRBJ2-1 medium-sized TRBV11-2 CASSPLSPLAGGPAAEQFF TGTGCCAGCAGCCCCCTTTCCCCACTAGCGGGAGGGCCGGCGGCTGAGCAGTTCTTC
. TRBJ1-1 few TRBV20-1 CSARAGVTEAFF TGCAGTGCTAGAGCAGGGGTCACTGAAGCTTTCTTT
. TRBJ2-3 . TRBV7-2 CASSLFGGVGADTQYF TGTGCCAGCAGCTTATTCGGAGGGGTTGGGGCAGATACGCAGTATTTT
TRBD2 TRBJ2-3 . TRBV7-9 CASSLYGTSGDFTDTQYF TGTGCCAGCAGCTTATATGGGACTAGCGGGGACTTCACAGATACGCAGTATTTT
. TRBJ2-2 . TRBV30 CAWSARNTGELFF TGTGCCTGGAGTGCGAGAAACACCGGGGAGCTGTTTTTT
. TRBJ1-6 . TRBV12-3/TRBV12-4 CASSFGNSPLHF TGTGCCAGCAGTTTTGGAAATTCACCCCTCCACTTT
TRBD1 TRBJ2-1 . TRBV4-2 CASSQGTGVRGLEQFF TGTGCCAGCAGCCAGGGCACAGGGGTCCGCGGGCTTGAGCAGTTCTTC
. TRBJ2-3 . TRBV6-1 CASSRGPDRTDTQYF TGTGCCAGCAGCCGGGGCCCGGATCGCACAGATACGCAGTATTTT
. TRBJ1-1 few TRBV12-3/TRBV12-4 CASSSPSQEDF TGTGCCAGCAGTTCCCCATCCCAGGAGGACTTT